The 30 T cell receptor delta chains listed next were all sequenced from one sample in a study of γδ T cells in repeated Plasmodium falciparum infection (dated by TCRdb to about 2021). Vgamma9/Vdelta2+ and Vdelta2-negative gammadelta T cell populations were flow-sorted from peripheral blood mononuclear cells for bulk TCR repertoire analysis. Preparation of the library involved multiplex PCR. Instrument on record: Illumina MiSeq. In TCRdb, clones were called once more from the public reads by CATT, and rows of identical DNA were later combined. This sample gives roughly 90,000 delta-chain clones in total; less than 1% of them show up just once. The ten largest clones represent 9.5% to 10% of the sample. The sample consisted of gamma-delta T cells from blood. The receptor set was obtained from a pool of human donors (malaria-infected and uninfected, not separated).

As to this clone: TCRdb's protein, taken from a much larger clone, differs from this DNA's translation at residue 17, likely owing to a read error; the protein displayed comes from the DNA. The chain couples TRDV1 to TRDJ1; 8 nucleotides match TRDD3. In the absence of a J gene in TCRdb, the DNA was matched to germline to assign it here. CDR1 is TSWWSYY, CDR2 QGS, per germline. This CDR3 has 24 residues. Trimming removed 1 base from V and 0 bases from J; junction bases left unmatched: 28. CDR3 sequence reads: CALGERPVTWGYLLGQPYTDKLIF. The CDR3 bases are TGTGCTCTTGGGGAACGTCCTGTAACGTGGGGATACCTATTAGGACAACCGTACACCGATAAACTCATCTTT.

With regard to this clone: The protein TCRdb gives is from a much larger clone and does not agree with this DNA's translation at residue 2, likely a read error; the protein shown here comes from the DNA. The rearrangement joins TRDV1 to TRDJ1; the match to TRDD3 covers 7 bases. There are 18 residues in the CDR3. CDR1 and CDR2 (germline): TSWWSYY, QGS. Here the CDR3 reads CSLGEEPTVGEYTDKLIF. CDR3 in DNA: TGTTCTCTTGGGGAAGAACCAACGGTGGGGGAGTACACCGATAAACTCATCTTT.

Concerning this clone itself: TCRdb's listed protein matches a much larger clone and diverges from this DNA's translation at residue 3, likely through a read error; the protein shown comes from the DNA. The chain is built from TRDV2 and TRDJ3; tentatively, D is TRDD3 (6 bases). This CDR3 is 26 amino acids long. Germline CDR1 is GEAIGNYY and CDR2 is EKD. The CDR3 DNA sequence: TGTGCCCGTGACCCGATTTCCCTTCAATCACCTGGGGACCACCTAAGAAACTCCTGGGACACCCGACAGATGTTTTTC. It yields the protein CARDPISLQSPGDHLRNSWDTRQMFF.

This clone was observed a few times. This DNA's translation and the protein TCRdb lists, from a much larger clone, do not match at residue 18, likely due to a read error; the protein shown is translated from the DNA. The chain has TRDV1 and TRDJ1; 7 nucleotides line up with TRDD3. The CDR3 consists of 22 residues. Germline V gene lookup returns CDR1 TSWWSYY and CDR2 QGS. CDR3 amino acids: CALFLRSLTGARILVHTNKLIF. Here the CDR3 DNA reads TGTGCTCTCTTTCTACGCTCCCTTACTGGGGCCCGAATCCTCGTTCACACCAATAAACTCATCTTT.

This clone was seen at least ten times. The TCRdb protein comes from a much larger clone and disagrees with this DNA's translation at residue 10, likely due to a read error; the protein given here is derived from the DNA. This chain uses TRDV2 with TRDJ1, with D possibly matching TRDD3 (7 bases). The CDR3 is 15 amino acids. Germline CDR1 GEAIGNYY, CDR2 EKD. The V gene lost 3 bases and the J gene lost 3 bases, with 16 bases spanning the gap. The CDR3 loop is CACDPLPGGADKLIF. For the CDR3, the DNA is TGTGCCTGTGACCCTCTTCCTGGGGGGGCCGATAAACTCATCTTT.

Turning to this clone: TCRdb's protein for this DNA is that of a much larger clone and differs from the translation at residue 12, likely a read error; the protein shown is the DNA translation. The CDR3 loop is CALGGLPRGGIPKLIF. CDR3 nucleotides: TGTGCTCTTGGGGGCCTCCCGAGGGGGGGGATACCCAAACTCATCTTT. V usage is TRDV1 and J usage is TRDJ1; 9 bases agree with TRDD3. Here the J gene was assigned by germline matching of the DNA, as TCRdb has none. From germline, CDR1 is TSWWSYY and CDR2 QGS. V lost 4 bases to trimming and J lost 8 bases; unmatched junction nucleotides: 14. This CDR3 is built from 16 residues.

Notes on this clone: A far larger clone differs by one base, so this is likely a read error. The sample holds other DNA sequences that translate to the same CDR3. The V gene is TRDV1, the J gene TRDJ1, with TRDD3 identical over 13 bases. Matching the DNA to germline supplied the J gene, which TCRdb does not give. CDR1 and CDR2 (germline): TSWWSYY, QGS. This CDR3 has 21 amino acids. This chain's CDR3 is CALGEWNWGIRRPPYTDKLIF. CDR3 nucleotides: TGTGCTCTTGGGGAATGGAACTGGGGGATACGTCGGCCACCGTACACCGACAAACTCATCTTT.

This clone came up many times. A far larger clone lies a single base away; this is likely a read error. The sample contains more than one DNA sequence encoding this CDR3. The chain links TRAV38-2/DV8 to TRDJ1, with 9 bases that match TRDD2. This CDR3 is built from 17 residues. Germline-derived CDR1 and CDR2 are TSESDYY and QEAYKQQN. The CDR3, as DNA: TGTGCCTATAGGACCCCAGGCCTTCCTACCCCTCTATCGAAACTCATCTTT. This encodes CAYRTPGLPTPLSKLIF.

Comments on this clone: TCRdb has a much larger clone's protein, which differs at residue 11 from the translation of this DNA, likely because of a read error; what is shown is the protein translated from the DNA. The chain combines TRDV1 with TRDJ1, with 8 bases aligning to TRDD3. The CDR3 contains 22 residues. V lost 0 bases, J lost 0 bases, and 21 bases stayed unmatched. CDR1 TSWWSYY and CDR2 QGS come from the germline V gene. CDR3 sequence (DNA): TGTGCTCTTGGGGAACTAGATGGAGGGAACTGCTGGGGGAATCCGCACACCGATAAACTCATCTTT. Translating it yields CALGELDGGNCWGNPHTDKLIF.

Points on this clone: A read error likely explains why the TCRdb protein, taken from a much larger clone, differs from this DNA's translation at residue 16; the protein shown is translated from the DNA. CDR3 coding DNA: TGTGCTCTTGGGGAACTTGAGAGAAACCTACCTCGTAACACCGATAGACTCATCTTT. Translation gives CALGELERNLPRNTDRLIF. The chain uses TRDV1 and TRDJ1; D is possibly TRDD2 (5 bases). The J gene was missing in TCRdb and was found by matching the end of the DNA to germline. The CDR3 consists of 19 residues. CDR1 TSWWSYY and CDR2 QGS come from the germline V gene.

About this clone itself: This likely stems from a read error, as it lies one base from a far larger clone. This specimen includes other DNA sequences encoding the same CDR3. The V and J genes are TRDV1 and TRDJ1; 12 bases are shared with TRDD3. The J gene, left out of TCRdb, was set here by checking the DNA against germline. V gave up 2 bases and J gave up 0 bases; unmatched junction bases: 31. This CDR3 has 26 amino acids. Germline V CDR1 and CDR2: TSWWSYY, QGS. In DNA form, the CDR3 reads TGTGCTCTTGGGGAATTAGGGCCTCCTACAATTAGCTGGGGGATACGGGGGCCTTCTTACACCGATAAACTCATCTTT. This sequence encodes CALGELGPPTISWGIRGPSYTDKLIF.

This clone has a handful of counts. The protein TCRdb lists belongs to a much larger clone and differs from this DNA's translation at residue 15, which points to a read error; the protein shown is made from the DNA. This CDR3 reads CALGDTLTANSKSSRLIF. CDR3 nucleotide sequence: TGTGCTCTTGGGGATACTCTCACGGCGAACAGTAAATCCAGTAGACTCATCTTT. This chain connects TRDV1 to TRDJ1; D unclear. TCRdb lists no J gene, so it was determined here by aligning the DNA to germline. With 3 bases removed from V and 10 bases from J, the gap between germline ends came to 30 bases. CDR1 TSWWSYY and CDR2 QGS come from the germline V gene. CDR3 length equals 18 residues.

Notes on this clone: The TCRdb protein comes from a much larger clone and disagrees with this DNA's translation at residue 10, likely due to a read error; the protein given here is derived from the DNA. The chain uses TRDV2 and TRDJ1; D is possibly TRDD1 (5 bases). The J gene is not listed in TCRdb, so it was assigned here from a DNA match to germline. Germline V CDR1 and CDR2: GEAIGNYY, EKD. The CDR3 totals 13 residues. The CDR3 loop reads CACDTIGSDELIF. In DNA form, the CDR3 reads TGTGCCTGTGACACAATAGGTTCCGATGAACTCATCTTT.

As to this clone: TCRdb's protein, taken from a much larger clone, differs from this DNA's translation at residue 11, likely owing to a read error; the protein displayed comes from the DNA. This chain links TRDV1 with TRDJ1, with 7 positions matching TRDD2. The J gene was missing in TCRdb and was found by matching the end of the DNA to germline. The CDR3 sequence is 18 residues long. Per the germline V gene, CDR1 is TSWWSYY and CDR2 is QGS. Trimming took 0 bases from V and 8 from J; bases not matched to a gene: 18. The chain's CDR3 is CALGELFPSSPTIRKLIF. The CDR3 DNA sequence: TGTGCTCTTGGGGAACTTTTTCCTTCCTCCCCTACGATCAGGAAACTCATCTTT.

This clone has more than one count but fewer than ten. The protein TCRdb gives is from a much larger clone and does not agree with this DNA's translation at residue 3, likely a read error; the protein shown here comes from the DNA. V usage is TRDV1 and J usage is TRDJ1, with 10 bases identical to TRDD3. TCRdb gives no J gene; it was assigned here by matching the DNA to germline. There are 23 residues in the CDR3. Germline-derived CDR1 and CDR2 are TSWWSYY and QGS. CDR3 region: CAPGEVLAPLGGYPGPYTDKLIF. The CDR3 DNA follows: TGTGCTCCTGGGGAAGTTCTGGCTCCCCTTGGGGGATACCCTGGGCCCTACACCGATAAACTCATCTTT.

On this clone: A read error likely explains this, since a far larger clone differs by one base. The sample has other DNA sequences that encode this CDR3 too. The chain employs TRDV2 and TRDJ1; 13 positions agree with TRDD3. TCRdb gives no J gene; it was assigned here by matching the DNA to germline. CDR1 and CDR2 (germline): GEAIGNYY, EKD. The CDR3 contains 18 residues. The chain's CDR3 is CACDTLLGDTRYTDKLIF. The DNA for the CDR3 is TGTGCTTGTGACACTTTACTGGGGGATACGCGGTACACCGATAAACTCATCTTT.

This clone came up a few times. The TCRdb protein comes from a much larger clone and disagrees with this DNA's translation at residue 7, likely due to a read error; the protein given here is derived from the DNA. CDR3 sequence: CAYRRFLAFPPSTGGYADKLIF. The CDR3 DNA is TGTGCTTATAGGAGATTCTTAGCCTTCCCCCCGAGTACTGGGGGATACGCCGATAAACTCATCTTT. The rearrangement joins TRAV38-2/DV8 to TRDJ1; the match to TRDD3 covers 13 bases. Germline matching of the DNA provided the J gene here, since TCRdb leaves it blank. The trim removed 2 bases at V and 3 bases at J, leaving 22 bases unmatched. Looked up from germline, CDR1 is TSESDYY and CDR2 is QEAYKQQN. This CDR3 region has 22 residues.

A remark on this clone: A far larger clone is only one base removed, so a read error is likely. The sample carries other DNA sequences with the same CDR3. This chain's CDR3 is CALGAPRAGLGYTDKLIF. The CDR3 nucleotides read TGTGCTCTTGGAGCACCTAGGGCTGGTTTGGGGTACACCGATAAACTCATCTTT. The rearrangement links TRDV1 to TRDJ1; D is possibly TRDD3 (5 bases). The J gene comes from matching the DNA to germline here; TCRdb lacks it. The CDR3 is 18 amino acids. The germline gives CDR1 TSWWSYY, CDR2 QGS. Trimming stripped 6 bases from V and 0 bases from J, with 23 bases between.

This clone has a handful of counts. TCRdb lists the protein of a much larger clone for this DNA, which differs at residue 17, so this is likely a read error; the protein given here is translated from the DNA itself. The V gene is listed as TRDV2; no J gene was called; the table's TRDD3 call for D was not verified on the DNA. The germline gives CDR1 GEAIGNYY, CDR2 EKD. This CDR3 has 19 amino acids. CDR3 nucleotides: TGTGCCTGTGACCATACTGGGGGATACGAAGCCTGGGACACCCGACAGGTGTTTTTC. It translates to CACDHTGGYEAWDTRQVFF.

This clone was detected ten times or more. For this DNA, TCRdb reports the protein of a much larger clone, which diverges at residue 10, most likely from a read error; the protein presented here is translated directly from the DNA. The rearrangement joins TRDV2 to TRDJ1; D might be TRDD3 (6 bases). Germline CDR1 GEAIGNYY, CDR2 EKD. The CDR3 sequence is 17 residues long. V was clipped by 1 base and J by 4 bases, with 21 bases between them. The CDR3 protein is CACDTIRRGCEGDKLIF. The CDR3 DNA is TGTGCCTGTGACACTATACGGCGGGGATGCGAAGGCGATAAACTCATCTTT.

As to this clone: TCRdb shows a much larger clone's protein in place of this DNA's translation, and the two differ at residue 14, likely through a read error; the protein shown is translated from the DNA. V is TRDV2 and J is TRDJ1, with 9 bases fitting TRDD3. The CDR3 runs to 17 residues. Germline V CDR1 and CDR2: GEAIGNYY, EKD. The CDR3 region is CACDTLGDLEYTDELIF. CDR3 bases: TGTGCCTGTGACACTCTGGGGGATCTCGAGTACACCGATGAACTCATCTTT.

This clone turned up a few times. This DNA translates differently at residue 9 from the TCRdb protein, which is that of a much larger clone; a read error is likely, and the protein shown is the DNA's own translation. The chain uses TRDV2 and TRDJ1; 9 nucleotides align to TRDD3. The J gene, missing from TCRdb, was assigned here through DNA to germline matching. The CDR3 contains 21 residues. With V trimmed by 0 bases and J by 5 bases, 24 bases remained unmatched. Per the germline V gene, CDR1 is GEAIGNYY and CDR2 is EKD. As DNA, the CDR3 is TGTGCCTGTGACACCGTTCTGTCGGGGATGTTTACTGGGGGACCCGGGGATAAACTCATCTTT. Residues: CACDTVLSGMFTGGPGDKLIF.

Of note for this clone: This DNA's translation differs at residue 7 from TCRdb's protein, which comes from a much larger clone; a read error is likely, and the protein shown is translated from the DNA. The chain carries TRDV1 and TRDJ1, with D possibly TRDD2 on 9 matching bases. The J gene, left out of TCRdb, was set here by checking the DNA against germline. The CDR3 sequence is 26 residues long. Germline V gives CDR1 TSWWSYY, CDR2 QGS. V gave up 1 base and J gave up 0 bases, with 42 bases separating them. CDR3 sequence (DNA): TGTGCTCTTGGGGAACCCTGTTTGCCGGCCTTCCTACTGGGGGCCTCAACCCTGGAGTACACCGATAAACTCATCTTT. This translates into CALGEPCLPAFLLGASTLEYTDKLIF.

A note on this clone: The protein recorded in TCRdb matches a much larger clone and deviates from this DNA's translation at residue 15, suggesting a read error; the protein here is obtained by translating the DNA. CDR3 residues: CALGGWPPIRHYTDILIF. The CDR3 DNA is TGTGCTCTTGGGGGCTGGCCTCCGATTAGGCACTACACCGATATACTCATCTTT. The chain uses TRDV1 and TRDJ1; D call uncertain. The J gene is not listed in TCRdb, so it was assigned here from a DNA match to germline. The V gene's germline CDR1 is TSWWSYY and CDR2 QGS. This CDR3 contains 18 residues.

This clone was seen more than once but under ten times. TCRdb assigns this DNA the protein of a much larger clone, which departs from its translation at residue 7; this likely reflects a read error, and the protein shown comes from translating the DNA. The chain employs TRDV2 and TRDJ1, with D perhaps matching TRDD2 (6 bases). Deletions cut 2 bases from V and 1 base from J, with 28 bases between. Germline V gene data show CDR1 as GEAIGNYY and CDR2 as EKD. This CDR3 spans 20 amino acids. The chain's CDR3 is CACDKALLPTGVRGTDKLIF. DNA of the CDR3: TGTGCCTGTGACAAGGCCCTCCTACCAACGGGGGTTCGGGGCACCGATAAACTCATCTTT.

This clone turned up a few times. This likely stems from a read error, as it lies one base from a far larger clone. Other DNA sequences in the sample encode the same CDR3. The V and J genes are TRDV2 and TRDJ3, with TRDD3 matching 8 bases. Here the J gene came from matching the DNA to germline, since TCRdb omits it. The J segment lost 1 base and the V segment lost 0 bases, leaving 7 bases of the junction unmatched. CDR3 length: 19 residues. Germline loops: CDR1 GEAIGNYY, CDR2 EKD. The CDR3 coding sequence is TGTGCCTGTGACACCGGCGGGATACGGGGGTCCTGGGACACCCGACAGATGTTTTTC. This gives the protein CACDTGGIRGSWDTRQMFF.

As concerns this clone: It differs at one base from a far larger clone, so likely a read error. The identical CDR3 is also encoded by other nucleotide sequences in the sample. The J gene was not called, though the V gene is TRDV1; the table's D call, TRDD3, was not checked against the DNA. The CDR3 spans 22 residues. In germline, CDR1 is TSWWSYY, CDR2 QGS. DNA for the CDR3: TGTGCTCTTGGGGAACCACCCCCCGGCCCGTCCCCAAGCTGGGGGACAGGTGGTAAACTCATCTTC. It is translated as CALGEPPPGPSPSWGTGGKLIF.

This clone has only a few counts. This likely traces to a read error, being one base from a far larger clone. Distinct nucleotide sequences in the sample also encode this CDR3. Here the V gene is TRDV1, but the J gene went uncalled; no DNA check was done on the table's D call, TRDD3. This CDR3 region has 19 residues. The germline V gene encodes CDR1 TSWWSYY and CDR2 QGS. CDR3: CALGVHFGHSSYGTDKLIF. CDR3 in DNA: TGTGCTCTTGGGGTCCATTTCGGACATAGCTCATACGGCACCGATAAGCTCATCTTT.

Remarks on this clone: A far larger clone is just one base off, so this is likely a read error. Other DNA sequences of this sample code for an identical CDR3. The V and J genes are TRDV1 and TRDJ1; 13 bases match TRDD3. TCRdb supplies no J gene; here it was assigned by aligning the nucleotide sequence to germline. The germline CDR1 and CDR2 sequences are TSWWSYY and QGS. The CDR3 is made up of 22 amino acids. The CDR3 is CALAAPFLRQPVLGDTTDKLIF. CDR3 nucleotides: TGTGCTCTTGCCGCCCCTTTCCTACGTCAGCCCGTACTGGGGGATACGACCGACAAACTCATCTTT.

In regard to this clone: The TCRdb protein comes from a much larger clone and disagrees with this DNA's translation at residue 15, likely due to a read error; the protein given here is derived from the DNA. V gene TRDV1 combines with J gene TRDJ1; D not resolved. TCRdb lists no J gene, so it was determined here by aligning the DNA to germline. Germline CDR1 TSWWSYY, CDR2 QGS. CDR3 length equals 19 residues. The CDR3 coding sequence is TGTGCTCTTGGGGAACTAAAGGTGACTACTGTTCGGTACACCAATAAACTCATCTTT. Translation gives CALGELKVTTVRYTNKLIF.